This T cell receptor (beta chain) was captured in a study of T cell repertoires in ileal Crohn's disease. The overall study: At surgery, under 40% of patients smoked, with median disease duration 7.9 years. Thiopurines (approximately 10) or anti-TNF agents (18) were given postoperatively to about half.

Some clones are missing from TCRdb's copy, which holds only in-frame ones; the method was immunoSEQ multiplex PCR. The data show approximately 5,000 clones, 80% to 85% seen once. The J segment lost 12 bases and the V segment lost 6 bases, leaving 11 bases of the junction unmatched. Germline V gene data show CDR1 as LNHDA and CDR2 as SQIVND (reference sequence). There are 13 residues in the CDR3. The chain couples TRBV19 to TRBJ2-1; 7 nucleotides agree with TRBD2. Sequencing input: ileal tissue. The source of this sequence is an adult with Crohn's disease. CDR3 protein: CASRPVQGGGQFF. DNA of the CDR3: TGTGCCAGTAGGCCTGTCCAGGGCGGGGGGCAGTTCTTC.